This T cell receptor beta chain comes out of a study of CD8+ T cells in alopecia areata (dated by TCRdb to about 2018). Looking at the study overall: The study used high-throughput TCRbeta sequencing to examine T cell clonal expansion in alopecia areata, in both the C3H/HeJ mouse model and human patients. In humans, TCRbeta sequencing was performed on scalp tissue and on sorted CD4+ and CD8+ peripheral blood T cells from healthy controls and from patients with patchy or totalis/universalis alopecia areata. The RNA source kit depended on sample type: the PAXgene miRNA kit for fixed scalp, the miRNeasy kit for PBMCs, and the RNeasy kit for mouse skin. TCRbeta CDR3 regions were amplified by immunoSEQ multiplex PCR using 35 Vbeta forward and 13 Jbeta reverse primers. Scalp clonality was compared across normal scalp (n=4), patchy alopecia areata scalp (n=8), and alopecia totalis/universalis scalp (n=8). General findings and caveats noted by the study authors: Scalp TCR repertoire analysis is complicated because resident alphabeta T cells in normal human skin are also sequenced, whereas mouse skin is dominated by gammadelta T cells. Shared TCR sequences between patients were less evident than in mice, which may be partly attributable to HLA diversity in the patient population. Compared with normal scalp, lesional scalp had higher clonality and more expanded CD8+ clones, particularly in alopecia totalis/universalis, a pattern that suggests antigenic drive.

This clone was counted only a few times. Its antigen has not been determined. The sample holds no much larger clone one base away, and base qualities are not on file. From the germline V gene, CDR1 is SQVTM and CDR2 is ANQGSEA. Measured from the cysteine to the phenylalanine, the CDR3 is 11 residues long. The read is trimmed to its CDR3 DNA, 33 bases read in frame from base 1. The V and J ends are trimmed by 1 base and 6 bases, leaving 6 bases between them. After PBMCs were isolated by density centrifugation and stained for CD3, CD4 and CD8, a FACSAria was used to sort CD4+ and CD8+ T cells. Scalp biopsies and blood samples were provided by unaffected controls. Libraries came from the immunoSEQ multiplex PCR assay. For TCR sequencing, RNA was extracted from every sample and reverse transcribed into cDNA to serve as template. First-strand cDNA was synthesized using SuperScript III with a 2:1 mix of oligo-dT and random hexamers. A synthetic immune receptor repertoire was used to assess amplification bias, and residual bias was removed computationally. The authors' pipeline ran thus. After raw reads were preprocessed to remove errors, the CDR3 was defined following IMGT conventions as running from the conserved cysteine to phenylalanine. Clonality was computed by normalizing Shannon entropy by log2 of the number of productive unique TCRs and subtracting the result from 1. Scalp TCRbeta sequences were cross-referenced with sorted blood CD4 and CD8 repertoires so that the CD4 or CD8 identity of scalp clones could be inferred. Held by TCRdb, this immuneACCESS table contains in-frame sequences only and omits some clones. Under half of the omission traces to an unresolved V gene where checked; the cause of the rest is unknown. D and trimming were read from the DNA, whereas the V and J calls and clone size are those reported in that table. A total of around 210,000 clones appear in this sample, around three fifths of them only once. The ten biggest clones cover approximately 4.9% of the sample.

This clonotype originated in a human donor in good health. Source material: CD8+ T cells sorted from blood. The chain links TRBV29-1 with TRBJ1-1; no D gene call is confident. This receptor carries the CDR3 CSVEARSEAFF. Read as DNA, the sequence is TGCAGCGTTGAAGCAAGATCTGAAGCTTTCTTT.